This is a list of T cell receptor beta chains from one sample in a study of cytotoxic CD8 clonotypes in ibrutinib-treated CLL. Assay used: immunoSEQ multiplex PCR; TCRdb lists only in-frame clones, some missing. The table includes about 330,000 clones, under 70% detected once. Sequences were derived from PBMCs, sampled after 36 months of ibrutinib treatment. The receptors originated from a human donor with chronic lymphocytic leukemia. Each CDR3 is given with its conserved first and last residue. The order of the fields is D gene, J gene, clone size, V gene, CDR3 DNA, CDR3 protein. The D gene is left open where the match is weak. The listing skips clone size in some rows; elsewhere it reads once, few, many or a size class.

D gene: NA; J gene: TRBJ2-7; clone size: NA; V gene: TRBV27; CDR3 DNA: TGTGCCAGCAGTCATTCGAGCTACGAGCAGTACTTC; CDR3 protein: CASSHSSYEQYF
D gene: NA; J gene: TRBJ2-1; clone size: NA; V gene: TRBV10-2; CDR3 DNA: TGCGCCAGCAAGGGCAGGGCCGCATCCTACAATGAGCAGTTCTTC; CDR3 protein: CASKGRAASYNEQFF
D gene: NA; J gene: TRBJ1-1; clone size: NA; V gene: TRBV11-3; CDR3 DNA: TGTGCCAGCAGGGGTTCCCCGATGGGCACTGAAGCTTTCTTT; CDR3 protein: CASRGSPMGTEAFF
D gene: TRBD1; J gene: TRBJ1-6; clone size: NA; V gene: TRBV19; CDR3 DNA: TGTGCCAGTAGGATCGCGAGGAGAGGGGGCCATAATTCACCCCTCCACTTT; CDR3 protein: CASRIARRGGHNSPLHF
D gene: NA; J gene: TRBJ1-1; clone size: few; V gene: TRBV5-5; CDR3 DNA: TGTGCCAGCCAGGTGAACACTGAAGCTTTCTTT; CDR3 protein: CASQVNTEAFF
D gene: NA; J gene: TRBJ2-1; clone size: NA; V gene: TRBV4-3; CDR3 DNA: TGCGCCAGCAGCCAAGGGATTTACGGCGCGCTACGCAATGAGCAGTTCTTC; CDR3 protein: CASSQGIYGALRNEQFF
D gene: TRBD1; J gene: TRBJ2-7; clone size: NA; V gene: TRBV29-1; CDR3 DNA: TGCAGCGTTGGGGGACTTGGACAGGGCAGCTCCTACGAGCAGTACTTC; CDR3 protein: CSVGGLGQGSSYEQYF
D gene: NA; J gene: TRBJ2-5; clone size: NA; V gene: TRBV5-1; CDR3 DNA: TGCGCCAGCAGACTGGAGGCTCCAAAAGAGACCCAGTACTTC; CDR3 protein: CASRLEAPKETQYF
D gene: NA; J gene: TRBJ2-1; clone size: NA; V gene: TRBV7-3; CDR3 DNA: TGTGCCAGCAGCTGGCGAGGAGGAGGGCTCTACAATGAGCAGTTCTTC; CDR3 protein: CASSWRGGGLYNEQFF
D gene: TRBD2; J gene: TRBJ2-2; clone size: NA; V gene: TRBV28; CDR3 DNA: TGTGCCAGCAGTTTAGTGCTAGCGGGTACCGGGGAGCTGTTTTTT; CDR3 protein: CASSLVLAGTGELFF
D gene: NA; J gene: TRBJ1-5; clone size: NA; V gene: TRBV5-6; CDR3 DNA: TGTGCCAGCAGCTTTCGGGGAGTTAATCAGCCCCAGCATTTT; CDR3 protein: CASSFRGVNQPQHF
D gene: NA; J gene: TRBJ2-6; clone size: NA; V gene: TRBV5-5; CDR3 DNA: TGTGCCAGCAGCTTGGTTCCGGGAACCTCTGGGGCCAACGTCCTGACTTTC; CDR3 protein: CASSLVPGTSGANVLTF
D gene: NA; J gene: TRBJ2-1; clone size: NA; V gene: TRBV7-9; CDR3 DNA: TGTGCCAGCAGCTTAGCAGGGGAGTATGAGCAGTTCTTC; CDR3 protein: CASSLAGEYEQFF
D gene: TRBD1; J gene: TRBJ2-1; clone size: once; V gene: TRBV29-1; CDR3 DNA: TGCAGCGTTTTTGCGGACAGGGGCTATGAGCAGTTCTTC; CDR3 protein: CSVFADRGYEQFF
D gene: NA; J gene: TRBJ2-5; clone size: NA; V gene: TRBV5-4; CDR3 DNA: TGTGCCAGCAGCCCCCTCGGTGCTAGCCTGTACCAAGAGACCCAGTACTTC; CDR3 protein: CASSPLGASLYQETQYF
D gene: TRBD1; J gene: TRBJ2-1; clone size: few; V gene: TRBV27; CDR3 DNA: TGTGCCAGCAGTTCCCTCACAGGGGATGAGCAGTTCTTC; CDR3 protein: CASSSLTGDEQFF
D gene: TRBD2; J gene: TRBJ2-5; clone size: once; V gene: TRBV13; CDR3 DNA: TGTGCCAGCAGCTTATTCCTAGCGGGGGAAGAGACCCAGTACTTC; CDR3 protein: CASSLFLAGEETQYF
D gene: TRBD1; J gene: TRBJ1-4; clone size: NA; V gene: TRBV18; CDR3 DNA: TGTGCCAGCTCACTTACGACAGGGGGTGATGAAAAACTGTTTTTT; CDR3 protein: CASSLTTGGDEKLFF
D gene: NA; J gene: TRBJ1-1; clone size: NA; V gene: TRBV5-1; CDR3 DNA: TGCGCCAGCAGCCTGTGGTTGGGCACTGAAGCTTTCTTT; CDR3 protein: CASSLWLGTEAFF
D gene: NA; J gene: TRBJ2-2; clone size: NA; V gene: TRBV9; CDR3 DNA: TGTGCCAGCAGCGTAACAGGGAACACCGGGGAGCTGTTTTTT; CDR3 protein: CASSVTGNTGELFF
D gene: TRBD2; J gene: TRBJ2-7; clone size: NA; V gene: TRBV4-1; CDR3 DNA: TGCGCCAGCAGCCAGGGACTAGCGGATACTTACGAGCAGTACTTC; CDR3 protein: CASSQGLADTYEQYF
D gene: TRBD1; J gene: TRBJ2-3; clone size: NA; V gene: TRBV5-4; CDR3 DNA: TGTGCCAGCCGATCGGAACCCGGGACAGTCGACACAGATACGCAGTATTTT; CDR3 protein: CASRSEPGTVDTDTQYF
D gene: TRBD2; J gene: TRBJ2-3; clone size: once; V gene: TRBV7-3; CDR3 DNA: TGTGCCAGCAGCTTATACGGGAGGGATGCAGATACGCAGTATTTT; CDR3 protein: CASSLYGRDADTQYF
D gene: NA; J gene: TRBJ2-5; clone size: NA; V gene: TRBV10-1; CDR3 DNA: TGCGCCAGCAGTGATAAAACGGGGACCCAGTACTTC; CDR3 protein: CASSDKTGTQYF
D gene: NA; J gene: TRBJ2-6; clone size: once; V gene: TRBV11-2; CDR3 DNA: TGTGCCAGCAGCTTAAACCCCCCCTATTCCGGGGCCAACGTCCTGACTTTC; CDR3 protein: CASSLNPPYSGANVLTF
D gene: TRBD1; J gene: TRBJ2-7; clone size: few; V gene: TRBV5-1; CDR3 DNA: TGCGCCAGCAGACAGGGGGAAACCTACGAGCAGTACTTC; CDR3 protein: CASRQGETYEQYF
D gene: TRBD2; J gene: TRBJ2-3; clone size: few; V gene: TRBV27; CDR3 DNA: TGTGCCAGCAGGGGAGCGGGACCCCCCACAGATACGCAGTATTTT; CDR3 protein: CASRGAGPPTDTQYF
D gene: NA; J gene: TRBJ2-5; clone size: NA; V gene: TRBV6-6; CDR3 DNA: TGTGCCAGCTCCACTCTGGCCCTACACGGCGAGACCCAGTACTTC; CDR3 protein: CASSTLALHGETQYF
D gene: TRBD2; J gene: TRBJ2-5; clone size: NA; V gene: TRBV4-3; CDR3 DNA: TGCGCCAGCAGCCAAGAGGGACTAGCGGGAGAGACCCAGTACTTC; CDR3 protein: CASSQEGLAGETQYF
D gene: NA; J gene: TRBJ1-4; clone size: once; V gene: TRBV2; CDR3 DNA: TGTGCCAGCAGTGAATCGACGGTAACTAATGAAAAACTGTTTTTT; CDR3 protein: CASSESTVTNEKLFF
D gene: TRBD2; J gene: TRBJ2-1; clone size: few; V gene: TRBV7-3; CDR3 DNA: TGTGCCAGCAGCCTGACTAGCGGGAGAGGCCATGAGCAGTTCTTC; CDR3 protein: CASSLTSGRGHEQFF
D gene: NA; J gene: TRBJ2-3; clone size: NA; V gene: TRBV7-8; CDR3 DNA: TGTGCCAGCAGCCTCGACAGAAATACGCAGTATTTT; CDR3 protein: CASSLDRNTQYF
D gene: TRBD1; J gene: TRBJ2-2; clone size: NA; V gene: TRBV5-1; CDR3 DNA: TGCGCCAGCTCTGGGGACAGGAACACCGGGGAGCTGTTTTTT; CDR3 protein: CASSGDRNTGELFF
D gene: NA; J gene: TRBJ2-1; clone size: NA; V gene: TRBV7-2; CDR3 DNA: TGTGCCAGCAGCTATAGCGGTAAGAATGAGCAGTTCTTC; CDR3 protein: CASSYSGKNEQFF
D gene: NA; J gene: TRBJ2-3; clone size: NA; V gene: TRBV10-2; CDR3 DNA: TGCGCCAGCGCTCTTGACGGGAACACAGATACGCAGTATTTT; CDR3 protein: CASALDGNTDTQYF
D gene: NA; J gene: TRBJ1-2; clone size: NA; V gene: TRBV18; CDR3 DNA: TGTGCCAGCTCACCTGGCCCCGGGAGTCCCTATGGCTACACCTTC; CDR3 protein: CASSPGPGSPYGYTF
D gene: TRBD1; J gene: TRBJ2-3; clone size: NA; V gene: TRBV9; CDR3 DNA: TGTGCCAGCAGCGTATCTCCGGGACAGGGTTCAGATACGCAGTATTTT; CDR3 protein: CASSVSPGQGSDTQYF
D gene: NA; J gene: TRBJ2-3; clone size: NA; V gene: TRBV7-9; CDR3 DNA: TGTGCCAGCAGCTTAGTTTGGGGGGCGCTGGGTACGCAGTATTTT; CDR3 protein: CASSLVWGALGTQYF
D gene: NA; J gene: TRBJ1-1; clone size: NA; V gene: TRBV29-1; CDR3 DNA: TGCAGCGTTGAGAAGCCGTGGGCCGGTTGGTTTAATGAAGCTTTCTTT; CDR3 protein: CSVEKPWAGWFNEAFF
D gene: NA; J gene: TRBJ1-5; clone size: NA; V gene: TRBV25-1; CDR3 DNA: TGTGCCAGCAGTGAATATGGGGGGAATCAGCCCCAGCATTTT; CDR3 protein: CASSEYGGNQPQHF